The source of this TCR beta chain is a study of identical twins. From germline, CDR1 is SGHRS and CDR2 YFSETQ. The CDR3 runs 15 residues. MiXCR, applied by TCRdb to the 5' RACE reads, yields one record per CDR3 protein. The repertoire has 500,000 or so distinct CDR3 sequences, roughly 13% of them found once; the top ten carry approximately 1%. With regard to this clonotype: One end of the junction varies from germline; a read error may be responsible.

Another study also made use of these data, one on yellow fever vaccine responses in identical twins.

The sequence derives from a young woman in good health. Input material: CD4+ T cells sorted from blood. The gene calls are TRBV5-1 and TRBJ2-5; 10 bases map to TRBD2. The DNA of the CDR3 is TGCGCCAGCAGCGGCACCGGGACTAGCGCGGAGAGCCAGTACTTC. Translated: CASSGTGTSAESQYF.